The clone carrying this T cell receptor beta chain occurred a few times. A much larger clone sits a single nucleotide away, making a read error possible. A single record per CDR3 protein comes from TCRdb applying MiXCR to the multiplex PCR reads. The sample records roughly 120,000 distinct CDR3 sequences, 15% to 20% being singletons. The lymph nodes were axillary draining lymph nodes from breast cancer patients. This sample is drawn from a study of breast tumors, draining lymph nodes, adjacent tissues. Germline-derived CDR1 and CDR2 are SEHNR and FQNEAQ (reference sequence). The CDR3 is 13 amino acids.

The gene calls are TRBV7-9 and TRBJ1-2, with 12 bases identical to TRBD1. Specimen: axillary lymph node tissue. The sequence was obtained from a female donor with breast cancer. Some clones in this sample may be carry-over from other donors' samples. The CDR3 reads CASGLVGQGAYTF. DNA for the CDR3: TGTGCCAGCGGCTTAGTGGGACAGGGGGCCTACACCTTC.